The 20 T cell receptor beta chains given below trace back to one sample, sequenced in a study of T cell changes during pregnancy in multiple sclerosis. Using immunoSEQ multiplex PCR, the repertoire was profiled, and TCRdb retains in-frame clones only, with some absent. The repertoire holds 40,000 to 60,000 clones, with over 90% as singletons. The sample here was CD8+ T cells from peripheral blood mononuclear cells, taken in the first trimester of pregnancy. These receptors were collected from a female donor with multiple sclerosis, enrolled in a pregnancy study.

The chain links TRBV18 to TRBJ2-7; 10 bases align to TRBD1. V shed 6 bases and J 6 bases; nucleotides not matched to a gene: 8. CDR3 length: 14 amino acids. CDR1 and CDR2 from the germline V gene are KGHSH and LQKENI. DNA of the CDR3: TGTGCCAGCTCTCCGGGACAGGGGTTTCCCGAGCAGTACTTC. It is translated as CASSPGQGFPEQYF.

The V gene is TRBV11-2, the J gene TRBJ2-7, with D possibly being TRBD2 (5 bases). V was trimmed by 7 bases and J by 7 bases, leaving 23 bases between them. CDR1 is SGHAT and CDR2 is FQNNGV in the germline V gene. The CDR3 sequence is 15 residues long. The CDR3 DNA follows: TGTGCCAGCATTCCCCCAAGGGCGGGTACGGGAGAGCAGTACTTC. Encoded protein: CASIPPRAGTGEQYF.

The J gene is TRBJ2-7, the V gene TRBV2; no definite D call. Germline V gives CDR1 SNHLY, CDR2 FYNNEI. V lost 6 bases to trimming and J lost 5 bases, with 11 bases between them. The CDR3 sequence is 12 residues long. CDR3: CASRTTDNEQYF. The CDR3 DNA is TGTGCCAGCAGAACGACCGACAACGAGCAGTACTTC.

The rearrangement joins TRBV2 to TRBJ2-3; 9 bases are a match to TRBD2. Germline CDR1 and CDR2: SNHLY and FYNNEI. J was trimmed by 5 bases and V by 7 bases; bases with no gene match: 1. The CDR3 loop spans 12 amino acids. The CDR3 loop is CASTLAGDTQYF. CDR3 nucleotides: TGTGCCAGCACACTAGCGGGAGATACGCAGTATTTT. The full variable domain, rest sourced from reference TRBV2 and TRBJ2-3, is EPEVTQTPSHQVTQMGQEVILRCVPISNHLYFYWYRQILGQKVEFLVSFYNNEISEKSEIFDDQFSVERPDGSNFTLKIRSTKLEDSAMYFCASTLAGDTQYFGPGTRLTVL.

This clone was seen a single time. The chain recombines TRBV9 with TRBJ2-2; D perhaps matches TRBD2 (5 bases). The ends were cut back, 4 bases at V and 1 base at J, with 17 bases in the middle. The germline V gene encodes CDR1 SGDLS and CDR2 YYNGEE. The CDR3 spans 17 residues. CDR3 region: CASSPQALALNTGELFF. CDR3 coding DNA: TGTGCCAGCAGCCCACAAGCCCTAGCCCTGAACACCGGGGAGCTGTTTTTT.

The rearrangement links TRBV30 to TRBJ2-7; 7 nucleotides line up with TRBD2. The germline V gene encodes CDR1 GTSNPN and CDR2 SVGIG (reference sequence). The CDR3 is 14 residues long. With V trimmed by 5 bases and J by 5 bases, 12 bases remained unmatched. The CDR3 protein is CAWVPGGSSDEQYF. Here the CDR3 DNA reads TGTGCCTGGGTCCCAGGCGGGAGTAGCGACGAGCAGTACTTC.

The chain couples TRBV12-5 to TRBJ2-7, with a weak D call TRBD1 (6 bases). V lost 6 bases, J lost 3 bases, and 12 bases lay in between. Germline CDR1 reads LGHNT; CDR2 reads FRNRAP. The CDR3 runs 13 residues. CDR3 coding DNA: TGTGCTAGTGGGCCAGGACAGAACTACGAGCAGTACTTC. Translated, it gives CASGPGQNYEQYF.

This clone has more than one count but fewer than ten. The rearrangement uses TRBV27 and TRBJ1-4; weak D call: TRBD1 (5 bases). The CDR3 has 15 amino acids. Trimming stripped 2 bases from V and 8 bases from J, with 15 bases between. The germline V gene has CDR1 MNHEY and CDR2 SMNVEV (reference sequence). CDR3 in DNA: TGTGCCAGCAGTTTAAGCGGGACCTGGGGGGAAAAACTGTTTTTT. Translating it yields CASSLSGTWGEKLFF.

The chain uses TRBV5-3 and TRBJ1-2, with TRBD1 identical over 9 bases. TRBV5-3 is an ORF for which the function is uncertain. With 3 bases clipped from V and 3 bases from J, the junction kept 9 bases outside the gene matches. The CDR3 has 16 residues. The CDR3 nucleotides are TGTGCCAGAAGCTCTTCCGGGACAGGGTATGACTATGGCTACACCTTC. It yields the protein CARSSSGTGYDYGYTF.

The V gene is TRBV27, the J gene TRBJ1-1, with 7 positions matching TRBD1. The junction had 4 bases not matched to a gene; V was cut back by 6 bases and J by 0 bases. CDR3 length: 14 residues. Germline V gives CDR1 MNHEY, CDR2 SMNVEV (reference sequence). CDR3 sequence reads: CASRTGQLNTEAFF. Written as DNA, the CDR3 is TGTGCCAGCAGGACAGGGCAGTTGAACACTGAAGCTTTCTTT.

This clone came up once. This chain connects TRBV27 to TRBJ1-1; D call uncertain. Germline CDR1 reads MNHEY; CDR2 reads SMNVEV (reference sequence). The CDR3 totals 12 residues. Trimming stripped 6 bases from V and 1 base from J, with 6 bases between. The CDR3 reads CASRRQNTEAFF. Written as DNA, the CDR3 is TGTGCCAGCAGACGACAGAACACTGAAGCTTTCTTT.

This clone was recorded only once. This chain links TRBV9 with TRBJ1-2; TRBD1 is a possible D gene (5 bases). V gave up 4 bases and J gave up 0 bases, with 22 bases separating them. There are 18 residues in the CDR3. Germline V gene sequence: CDR1 SGDLS, CDR2 YYNGEE. The CDR3 nucleotides read TGTGCCAGCAGCTCCCGGGGACGGGGAGGAAGAGCTAACTATGGCTACACCTTC. Its protein is CASSSRGRGGRANYGYTF.

J is TRBJ2-1 and V is TRBV18; a possible D gene is TRBD2 (7 bases). The CDR3 is 17 amino acids. The V gene's germline CDR1 is KGHSH and CDR2 LQKENI. V was shortened by 2 bases and J by 0 bases, with 14 bases between the two germline ends. CDR3 DNA: TGTGCCAGCTCACCATATGGGGGCGGGAGCTCCTACAATGAGCAGTTCTTC. Translated, it gives CASSPYGGGSSYNEQFF.

The genes are TRBV28 and TRBJ1-5, with D hard to call. The CDR3 consists of 19 residues. V lost 1 base, J lost 0 bases, and 19 bases lay in between. The V gene's germline CDR1 is MDHEN and CDR2 SYDVKM. CDR3 residues: CASSLSEQKPPYSNQPQHF. CDR3 DNA sequence: TGTGCCAGCAGTTTATCGGAGCAAAAACCACCTTATAGCAATCAGCCCCAGCATTTT.

This chain joins TRBV7-2 and TRBJ2-3, with D perhaps TRBD2 (7 bases). This CDR3 is 15 amino acids long. Germline values: CDR1 SGHTA, CDR2 FQGNSA. The V end lost 2 bases, the J end lost 3 bases, and 12 bases lay between the germline ends. CDR3 amino acids: CASSLPRGGTDTQYF. The CDR3 bases are TGTGCCAGCAGCTTACCCAGGGGAGGGACAGATACGCAGTATTTT.

The V gene is TRBV10-3, the J gene TRBJ2-1, with 11 nucleotides matching TRBD2. The CDR3 is 14 residues long. CDR1 and CDR2 (germline): ENHRY, SYGVKD. After removal of 3 bases from V and 8 bases from J, the junction contained 3 bases not matched to a gene. The CDR3, as DNA: TGTGCCATCAGTGATACTAGCGGGAGCCATGAGCAGTTCTTC. Protein: CAISDTSGSHEQFF.

The chain uses TRBV10-2 and TRBJ1-5; 7 bases are shared with TRBD1. Trimming removed 5 bases from V and 5 bases from J; junction bases left unmatched: 3. Germline CDR1 WSHSY, CDR2 SAAADI. The CDR3 totals 13 residues. DNA of the CDR3: TGCGCCAGCAGTACAGGGGAGGATCAGCCCCAGCATTTT. It translates to CASSTGEDQPQHF.

This clone has only one observation. The genes are TRBV9 and TRBJ2-1, with D tentatively TRBD2 (6 bases). The ends were cut back, 0 bases at V and 3 bases at J, with 10 bases in the middle. The CDR3 is 15 amino acids. The germline V gene has CDR1 SGDLS and CDR2 YYNGEE. The CDR3 sequence: CASSVAGGDYNEQFF. The CDR3 DNA follows: TGTGCCAGCAGCGTAGCTGGAGGGGACTACAATGAGCAGTTCTTC. Drawing the rest from reference TRBV9 and TRBJ2-1, the complete variable domain is DSGVTQTPKHLITATGQRVTLRCSPRSGDLSVYWYQQSLDQGLQFLIQYYNGEERAKGNILERFSAQQFPDLHSELNLSSLELGDSALYFCASSVAGGDYNEQFFGPGTRLTVL.

The chain carries TRBV19 and TRBJ2-2, with D unresolved. This CDR3 has 12 amino acids. CDR1 and CDR2 (germline): LNHDA, SQIVND (reference sequence). Trimming pared 7 bases from V and 2 bases from J, leaving 5 bases between. The CDR3 is CASKANTGELFF. The DNA of the CDR3 is TGTGCCAGTAAAGCCAACACCGGGGAGCTGTTTTTT. Variable domain in full (rest from reference TRBV19 and TRBJ2-2): DGGITQSPKYLFRKEGQNVTLSCEQNLNHDAMYWYRQDPGQGLRLIYYSQIVNDFQKGDIAEGYSVSREKKESFPLTVTSAQKNPTAFYLCASKANTGELFFGEGSRLTVL.

The gene calls are TRBV10-1 and TRBJ2-7, with 7 bases fitting TRBD1. In germline, CDR1 is WNHNN, CDR2 SYGVQD (reference sequence). Germline trimming cut 4 bases from V and 1 base from J; bases unmatched to any gene: 1. The CDR3 sequence is 13 residues long. CDR3 region: CASSGQGSYEQYF. CDR3 nucleotides: TGCGCCAGCAGTGGACAGGGTTCCTACGAGCAGTACTTC.